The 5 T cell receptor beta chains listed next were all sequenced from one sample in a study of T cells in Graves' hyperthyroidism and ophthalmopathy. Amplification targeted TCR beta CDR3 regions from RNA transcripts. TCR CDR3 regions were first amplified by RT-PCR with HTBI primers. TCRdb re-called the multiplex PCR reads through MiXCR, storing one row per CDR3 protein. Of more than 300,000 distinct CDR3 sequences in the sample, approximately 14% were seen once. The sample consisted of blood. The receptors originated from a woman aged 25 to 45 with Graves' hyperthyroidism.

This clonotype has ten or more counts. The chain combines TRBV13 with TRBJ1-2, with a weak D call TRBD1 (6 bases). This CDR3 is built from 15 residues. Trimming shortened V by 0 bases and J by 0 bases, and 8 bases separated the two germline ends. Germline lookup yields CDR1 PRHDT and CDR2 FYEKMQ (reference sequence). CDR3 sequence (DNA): TGTGCCAGCAGCTTAGGTCAGGGGACTAACTATGGCTACACCTTC. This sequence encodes CASSLGQGTNYGYTF.

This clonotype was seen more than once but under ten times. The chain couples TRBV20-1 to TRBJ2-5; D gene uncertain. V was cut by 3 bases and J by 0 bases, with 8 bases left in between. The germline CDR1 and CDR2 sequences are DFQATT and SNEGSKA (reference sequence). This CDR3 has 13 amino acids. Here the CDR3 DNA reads TGCAGTGCTAGTAAGGTCAACCAAGAGACCCAGTACTTC. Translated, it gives CSASKVNQETQYF.

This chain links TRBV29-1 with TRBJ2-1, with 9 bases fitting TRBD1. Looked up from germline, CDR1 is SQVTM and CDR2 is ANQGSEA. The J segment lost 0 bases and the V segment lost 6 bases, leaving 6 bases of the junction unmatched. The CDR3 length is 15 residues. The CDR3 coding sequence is TGCAGCGTCCCCGGGACAGGGAGCTCCTACAATGAGCAGTTCTTC. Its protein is CSVPGTGSSYNEQFF.

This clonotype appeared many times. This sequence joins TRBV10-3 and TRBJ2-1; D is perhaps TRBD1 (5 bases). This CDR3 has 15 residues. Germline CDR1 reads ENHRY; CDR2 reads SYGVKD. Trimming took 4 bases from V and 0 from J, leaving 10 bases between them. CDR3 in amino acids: CAISGDSSSYNEQFF. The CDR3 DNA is TGTGCCATCAGTGGAGACAGTAGCTCCTACAATGAGCAGTTCTTC.

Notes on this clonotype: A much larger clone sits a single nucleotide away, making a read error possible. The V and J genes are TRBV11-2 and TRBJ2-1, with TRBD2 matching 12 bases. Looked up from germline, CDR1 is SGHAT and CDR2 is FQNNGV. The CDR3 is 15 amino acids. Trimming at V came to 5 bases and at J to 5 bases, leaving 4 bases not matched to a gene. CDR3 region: CASSQTSGRDNEQFF. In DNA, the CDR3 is TGTGCCAGCAGCCAGACTAGCGGGAGAGACAATGAGCAGTTCTTC.